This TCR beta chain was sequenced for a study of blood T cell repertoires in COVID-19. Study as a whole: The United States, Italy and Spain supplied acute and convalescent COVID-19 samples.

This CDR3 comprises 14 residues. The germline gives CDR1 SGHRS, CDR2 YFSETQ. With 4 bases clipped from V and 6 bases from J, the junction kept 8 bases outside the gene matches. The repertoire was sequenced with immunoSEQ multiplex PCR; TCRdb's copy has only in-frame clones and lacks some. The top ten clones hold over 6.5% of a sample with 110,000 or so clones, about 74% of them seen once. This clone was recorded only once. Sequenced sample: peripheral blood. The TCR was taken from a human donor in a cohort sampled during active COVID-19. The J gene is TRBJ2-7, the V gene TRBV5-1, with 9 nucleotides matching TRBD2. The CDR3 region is CASSGGLAKGEQYF. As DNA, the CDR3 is TGCGCCAGCAGCGGGGGACTAGCAAAAGGCGAGCAGTACTTC.